Included here is one T cell receptor (beta chain) sequence, with context. The CDR3 has 14 amino acids. Per the germline V gene, CDR1 is MNHEY and CDR2 is SVGEGT. The V gene end was trimmed by 5 bases and the J gene end by 3 bases; junction bases not matched to a gene: 5. Per the original methods: Estimation of nucleated cell counts was performed using reference gene primer amplification. Method: immunoSEQ multiplex PCR; TCRdb's copy keeps in-frame clones and lacks some. The V and J calls and clone size come from that table; D and trimming were worked out from the DNA. The sample carries 93,000 or so clones, over 70% recorded once. The data stem from a study of blood T cell repertoires in COVID-19.

This clonotype was obtained from a human donor in a cohort sampled during active or convalescent COVID-19. This sequence joins TRBV6-2 or TRBV6-3 and TRBJ1-1; 8 nucleotides match TRBD1. Sequencing was carried out using peripheral blood. CDR3 protein: CASSQTGGYTEAFF. The CDR3 DNA reads TGTGCCAGCAGTCAAACAGGGGGGTACACTGAAGCTTTCTTT.